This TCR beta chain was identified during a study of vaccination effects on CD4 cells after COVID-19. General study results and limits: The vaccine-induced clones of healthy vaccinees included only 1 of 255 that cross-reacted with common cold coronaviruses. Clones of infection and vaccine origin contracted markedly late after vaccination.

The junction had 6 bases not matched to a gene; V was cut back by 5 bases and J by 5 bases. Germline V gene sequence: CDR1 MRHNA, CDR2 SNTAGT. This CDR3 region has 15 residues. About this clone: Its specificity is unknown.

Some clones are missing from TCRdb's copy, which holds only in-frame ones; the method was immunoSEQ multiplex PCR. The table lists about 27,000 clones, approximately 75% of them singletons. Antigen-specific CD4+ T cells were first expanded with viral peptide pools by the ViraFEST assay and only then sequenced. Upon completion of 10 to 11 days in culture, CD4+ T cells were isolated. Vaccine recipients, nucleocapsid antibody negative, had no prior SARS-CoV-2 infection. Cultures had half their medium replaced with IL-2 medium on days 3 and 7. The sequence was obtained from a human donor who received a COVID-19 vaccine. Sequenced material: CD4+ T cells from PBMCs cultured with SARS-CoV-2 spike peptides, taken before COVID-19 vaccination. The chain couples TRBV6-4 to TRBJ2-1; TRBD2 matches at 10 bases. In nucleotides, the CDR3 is TGTGCCAGCAGTACACTAGCGGGGTCTAACAATGAGCAGTTCTTC. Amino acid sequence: CASSTLAGSNNEQFF.